This TCR beta chain derives from a study of PD-1 blockade in mismatch repair-deficient tumors. Whole-study context: Patients had approximately 13 mismatch repair-deficient cancer types and were previously treated and progressing. Findings of the study overall: Rapid post-treatment expansion, then contraction, generally preceding radiologic response, marked tumor-resident clones.

Concerning this clone itself: The antigen is undetermined.

Generated by immunoSEQ multiplex PCR, the TCRdb table keeps only in-frame clones and is missing some. The data show some 25,000 clones, around 84% seen once. Germline V lookup: CDR1 SGHVS, CDR2 FNYEAQ. CDR3 length: 14 residues. The junction had 5 bases not matched to a gene; V was cut back by 5 bases and J by 4 bases. The receptor was derived from an adult with mismatch repair-deficient cancer. The sample was PBMCs, taken before pembrolizumab treatment. The chain joins TRBV7-6 to TRBJ2-3, with 8 bases lining up with TRBD1. The CDR3 loop reads CASSLGQGADTQYF. The CDR3 DNA reads as TGTGCCAGCAGCCTCGGACAGGGCGCAGATACGCAGTATTTT. Full variable domain (missing parts from reference TRBV7-6 and TRBJ2-3): GAGVSQSPRYKVTKRGQDVALRCDPISGHVSLYWYRQALGQGPEFLTYFNYEAQQDKSGLPNDRFSAERPEGSISTLTIQRTEQRDSAMYRCASSLGQGADTQYFGPGTRLTVL.